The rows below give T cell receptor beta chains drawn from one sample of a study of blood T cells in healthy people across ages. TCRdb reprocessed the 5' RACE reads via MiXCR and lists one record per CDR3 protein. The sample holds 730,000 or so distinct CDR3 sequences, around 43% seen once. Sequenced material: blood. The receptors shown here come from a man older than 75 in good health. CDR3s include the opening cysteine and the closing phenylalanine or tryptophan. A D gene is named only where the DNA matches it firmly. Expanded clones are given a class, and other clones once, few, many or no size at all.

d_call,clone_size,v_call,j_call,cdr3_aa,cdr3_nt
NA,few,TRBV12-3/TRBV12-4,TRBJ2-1,CASRTRDGGFF,TGTGCCAGCAGGACCCGGGACGGCGGGTTCTTC
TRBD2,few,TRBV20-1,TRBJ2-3,CSALSLAGADTQYF,TGCAGTGCTCTATCCCTAGCGGGGGCCGATACGCAGTATTTT
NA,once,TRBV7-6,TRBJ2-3,CATVEPTLTDTQYF,TGTGCCACGGTAGAACCAACTCTCACAGATACGCAGTATTTT
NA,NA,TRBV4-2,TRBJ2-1,CASSQRSSYEQFF,TGTGCCAGCAGCCAGCGGTCCTCCTACGAGCAGTTCTTC
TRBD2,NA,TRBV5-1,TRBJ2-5,CASSTLAGAQETQYF,TGCGCCAGCAGCACCCTAGCGGGGGCGCAAGAGACCCAGTACTTC
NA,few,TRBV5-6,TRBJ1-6,CASSIDLGNSPLHF,TGTGCCAGCAGCATCGACTTGGGCAATTCACCCCTCCACTTT
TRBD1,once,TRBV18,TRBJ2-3,CASSRRQGNTDTQYF,TGTGCCAGCTCACGTCGACAGGGAAACACAGATACGCAGTATTTT
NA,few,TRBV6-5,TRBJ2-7,CASSYGEIGEQYF,TGTGCCAGCAGTTACGGGGAGATAGGAGAGCAGTACTTC
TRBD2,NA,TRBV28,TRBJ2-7,CASSSQERGWGSYEQYF,TGTGCCAGCAGTTCTCAGGAGCGGGGCTGGGGGTCCTACGAGCAGTACTTC
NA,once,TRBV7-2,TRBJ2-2,CAPGTYTGELFF,TGTGCCCCCGGGACCTACACCGGGGAGCTGTTTTTT
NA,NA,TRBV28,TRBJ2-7,CASSPADSSYNEQYF,TGTGCCAGCAGCCCCGCGGACAGCTCCTACAATGAGCAGTACTTC
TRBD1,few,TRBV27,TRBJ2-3,CASSLWTGYPDTQYF,TGTGCCAGCAGTTTATGGACAGGGTACCCAGATACGCAGTATTTT
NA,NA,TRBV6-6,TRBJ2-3,CASSYLQGGTDTQYF,TGCGCCAGCAGTTACCTACAGGGTGGCACAGATACGCAGTATTTT
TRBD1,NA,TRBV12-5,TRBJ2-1,CASGLDRGKQFF,TGTGCTAGTGGTTTGGACAGGGGGAAGCAGTTCTTC
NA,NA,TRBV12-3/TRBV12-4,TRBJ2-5,CASSDRSLRETQYF,TGTGCCAGCAGCGACAGATCACTGAGAGAGACCCAGTACTTC
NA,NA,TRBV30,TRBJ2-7,CAWSVGGLRSYEQYF,TGTGCCTGGAGTGTAGGGGGGCTTCGCTCCTACGAGCAGTACTTC